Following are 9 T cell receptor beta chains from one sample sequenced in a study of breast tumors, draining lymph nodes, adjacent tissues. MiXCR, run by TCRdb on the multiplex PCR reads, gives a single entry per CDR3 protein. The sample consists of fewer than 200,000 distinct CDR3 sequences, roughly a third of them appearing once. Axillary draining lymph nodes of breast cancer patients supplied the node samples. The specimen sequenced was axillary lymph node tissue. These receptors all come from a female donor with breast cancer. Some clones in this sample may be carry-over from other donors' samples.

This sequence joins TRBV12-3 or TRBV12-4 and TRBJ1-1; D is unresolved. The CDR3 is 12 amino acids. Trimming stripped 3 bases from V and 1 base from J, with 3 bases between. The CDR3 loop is CASSLSNTEAFF. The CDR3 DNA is TGTGCCAGCAGTTTGTCGAACACTGAAGCTTTCTTT.

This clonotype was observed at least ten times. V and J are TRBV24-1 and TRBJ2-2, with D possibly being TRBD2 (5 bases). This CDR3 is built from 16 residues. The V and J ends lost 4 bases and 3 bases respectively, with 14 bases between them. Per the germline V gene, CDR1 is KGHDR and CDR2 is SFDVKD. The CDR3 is CATSDVPGSDTGELFF. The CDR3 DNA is TGTGCCACCAGTGACGTGCCGGGGTCGGACACCGGGGAGCTGTTTTTT.

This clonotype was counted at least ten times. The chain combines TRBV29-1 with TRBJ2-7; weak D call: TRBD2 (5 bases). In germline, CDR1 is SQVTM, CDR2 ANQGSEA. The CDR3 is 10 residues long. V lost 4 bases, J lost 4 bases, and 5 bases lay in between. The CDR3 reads CSVGEYEQYF. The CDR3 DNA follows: TGCAGCGTTGGGGAGTACGAGCAGTACTTC.

CDR3 region: CSAPGPTGFGNSPLHF. DNA for the CDR3: TGCAGCGCTCCGGGTCCTACAGGGTTTGGTAATTCACCCCTCCACTTT. The V and J genes are TRBV29-1 and TRBJ1-6, with D perhaps TRBD1 (6 bases). The CDR3 is 16 residues long. V dropped 7 bases and J dropped 6 bases, with 22 bases sitting between them. Germline V gene lookup returns CDR1 SQVTM and CDR2 ANQGSEA.

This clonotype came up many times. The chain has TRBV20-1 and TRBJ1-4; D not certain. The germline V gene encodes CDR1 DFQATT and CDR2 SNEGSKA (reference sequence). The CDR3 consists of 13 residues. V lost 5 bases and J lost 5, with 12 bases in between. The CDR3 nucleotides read TGCAGTGCTTCGGGGAACCTAAATGAAAAACTGTTTTTT. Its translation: CSASGNLNEKLFF.

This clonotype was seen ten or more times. As DNA, the CDR3 is TGTGCCAGCAGCCCTCAGGCGGGTTACGAGCAGTACTTC. This gives the protein CASSPQAGYEQYF. The gene calls are TRBV9 and TRBJ2-7; weak D call: TRBD2 (5 bases). This CDR3 spans 13 amino acids. V lost 4 bases and J lost 4, with 12 bases in between. Germline V lookup: CDR1 SGDLS, CDR2 YYNGEE.

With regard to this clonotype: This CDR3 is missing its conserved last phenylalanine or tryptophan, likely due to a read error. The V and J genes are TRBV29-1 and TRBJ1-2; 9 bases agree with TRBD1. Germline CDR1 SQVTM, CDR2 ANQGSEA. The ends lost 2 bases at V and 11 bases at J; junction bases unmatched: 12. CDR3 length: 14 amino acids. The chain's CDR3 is CSVEQDRGDYWYTL. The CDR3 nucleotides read TGCAGCGTTGAACAGGACAGGGGAGACTATTGGTACACCCTT.

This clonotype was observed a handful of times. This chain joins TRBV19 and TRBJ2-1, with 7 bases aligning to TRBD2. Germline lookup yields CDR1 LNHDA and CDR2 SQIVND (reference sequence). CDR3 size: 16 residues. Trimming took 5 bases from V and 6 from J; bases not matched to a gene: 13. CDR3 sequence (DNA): TGTGCCAGTAGTTCCCACCTAGCGGCGCCCTCCAATGAGCAGTTCTTC. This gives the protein CASSSHLAAPSNEQFF.

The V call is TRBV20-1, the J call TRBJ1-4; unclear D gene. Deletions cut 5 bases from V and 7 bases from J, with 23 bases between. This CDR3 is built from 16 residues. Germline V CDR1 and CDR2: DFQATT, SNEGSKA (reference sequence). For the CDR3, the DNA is TGCAGTGCTTCCCACCCCATACTAGCGGGCGGTGAAAAACTGTTTTTT. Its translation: CSASHPILAGGEKLFF.